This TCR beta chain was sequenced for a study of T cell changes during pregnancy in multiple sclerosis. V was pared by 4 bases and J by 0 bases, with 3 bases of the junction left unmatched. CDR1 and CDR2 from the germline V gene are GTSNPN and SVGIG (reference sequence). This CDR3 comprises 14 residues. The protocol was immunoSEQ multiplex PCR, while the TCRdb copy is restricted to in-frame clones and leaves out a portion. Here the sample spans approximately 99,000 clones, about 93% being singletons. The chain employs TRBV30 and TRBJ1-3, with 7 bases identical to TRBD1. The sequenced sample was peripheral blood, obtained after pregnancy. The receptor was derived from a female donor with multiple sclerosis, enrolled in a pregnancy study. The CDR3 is CAWKDRRSGNTIYF. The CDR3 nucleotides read TGTGCCTGGAAGGACAGGCGCTCTGGAAACACCATATATTTT.